This T cell receptor (beta chain) was recovered during a study of blood T cell repertoires in COVID-19. The method was immunoSEQ multiplex PCR; TCRdb's version includes in-frame clones alone and lacks a portion of them. Of about 170,000 clones in the sample, 88% were seen once. V lost 5 bases, J lost 3 bases, and 17 bases lay in between. Germline CDR1 reads MGHRA; CDR2 reads YSYEKL. This CDR3 has 15 residues. The sequenced material came from peripheral blood. The chain couples TRBV4-1 to TRBJ2-7, with D perhaps matching TRBD2 (6 bases). The TCR comes from a middle-aged man who had recovered from COVID-19. DNA of the CDR3: TGCGCCAGCAGCTACCCGGGGCAGGGACTCTACGAGCAGTACTTC. This codes for CASSYPGQGLYEQYF.